These T cell receptor beta chains were read from a single sample in a study of blood T cell repertoires in COVID-19. The data were produced by immunoSEQ multiplex PCR, yet TCRdb's version contains in-frame clones alone and is incomplete. The data contain approximately 260,000 clones, 90% of them singletons. Sequencing used peripheral blood. Receptor source: a woman aged 55-70 years with COVID-19, enrolled during active disease. Both conserved end residues are trimmed from each CDR3. The order of the fields is V gene, clone size, J gene, CDR3 protein. A clone size is listed for some rows: how often the clone was seen (once, few, many), or a class if it is expanded.

>TRBV9|few|TRBJ1-5
ASSVAGGINQPQH
>TRBV9|.|TRBJ2-5
ASSVGASGGVETQY
>TRBV4-1|.|TRBJ1-5
ASSRGQGVGQPQH
>TRBV9|.|TRBJ1-3
ASSPRSDSGNTIY
>TRBV4-2|.|TRBJ2-1
ASSRGTSPPYNEQF
>TRBV5-8|.|TRBJ1-1
ASSLRRLKTGFLHEAF
>TRBV18|.|TRBJ1-5
ASSPQGNQPQH
>TRBV7-2|once|TRBJ1-1
ASSPTGWTEAF
>TRBV5-4|.|TRBJ2-7
ASREAGGPYEQY
>TRBV25-1|.|TRBJ2-3
ASRKTGGDTQY
>TRBV4-1|.|TRBJ2-7
ASSLVRQGSYEQY
>TRBV7-9|.|TRBJ2-3
ASEGLTSTDTQY
>TRBV25-1|.|TRBJ2-1
ASSDLQRGGRNEQF
>TRBV6-2/TRBV6-3|.|TRBJ1-1
ASSYSWGGDTEAF
>TRBV7-3|.|TRBJ1-1
ASSPTGSGTEAF
>TRBV7-8|few|TRBJ1-2
ASSWDREGGYT
>TRBV19|once|TRBJ2-3
ASSIALASADTQY
>TRBV27|.|TRBJ1-1
ASRGQGGTEAF
>TRBV19|.|TRBJ2-1
ASSMVAGGANEQF
>TRBV6-4|.|TRBJ1-1
ASSSQGNTEAF
>TRBV9|.|TRBJ2-1
ASSAALGSYNEQF
>TRBV19|.|TRBJ1-3
ASNQGTGNTIY
>TRBV6-2/TRBV6-3|once|TRBJ1-2
ASSLLTVTNYGYT
>TRBV3-1/TRBV3-2|.|TRBJ1-4
ASSPRGTNEKLF
>TRBV6-2/TRBV6-3|.|TRBJ2-7
ASSQLGNSYEQY
>TRBV18|.|TRBJ1-2
ASSPPVGASGGYT
>TRBV4-2|.|TRBJ1-4
ASSQDQEWNEKLF
>TRBV19|.|TRBJ2-7
ASSRQGLEQY
>TRBV19|.|TRBJ2-1
ASSTTSGVYNEQF
>TRBV6-5|.|TRBJ1-6
ASSGGAYNSPLH
>TRBV12-2|.|TRBJ2-7
ASRSKGGRSWVEQY
>TRBV19|.|TRBJ1-2
ASSIPGFGYT
>TRBV12-5|.|TRBJ1-1
ASGLDRATEAF
>TRBV2|.|TRBJ2-7
ASSEYTYEQY
>TRBV6-2/TRBV6-3|.|TRBJ2-2
ASSPEVTGELF
>TRBV15|.|TRBJ1-6
ATSRDIAGSGSPLH
>TRBV6-5|.|TRBJ1-2
ASSYQPIYGYT
>TRBV3-1/TRBV3-2|once|TRBJ1-2
ASSQTRMGGYT
>TRBV5-1|.|TRBJ2-3
ASSGAGSGGPYADLDTQY
>TRBV20-1|.|TRBJ1-2
SATGKYGYT
>TRBV10-3|.|TRBJ2-5
AISESGLQGETQY
>TRBV7-2|once|TRBJ1-1
ASSSEGGLNTEAF
>TRBV3-1/TRBV3-2|.|TRBJ2-7
ASSQGGHSRISYEQY
>TRBV30|once|TRBJ1-3
AWTSGVYGNTIY
>TRBV6-1|.|TRBJ1-1
ASSEADSQGWTEAF
>TRBV5-6|once|TRBJ1-1
ASSSTYRGQNTEAF
>TRBV7-2|.|TRBJ2-6
ASSPRGAGRSGANVLT
>TRBV7-2|few|TRBJ1-1
ASSLGDRRNTEAF
>TRBV3-1/TRBV3-2|.|TRBJ2-3
ASSPTSGSTDTQY